A single T cell receptor beta chain is shown here with its context. It lacks a known antigen. The input lacks base qualities; no much larger clone sits a single base away. TCRbeta CDR3 regions were amplified from genomic DNA by means of the immunoSEQ Assay, a bias-controlled multiplex PCR. In the paper's pipeline: Within the assay, amplification of reference gene primers was used to estimate how many nucleated cells each sample contained. To quantify the absolute abundance of each unique TCRbeta CDR3 rearrangement, sequence reads were collapsed and filtered. For each sample, productive Simpson clonality was calculated by taking the square root of Simpson's diversity index across productive rearrangements. As stored in TCRdb, this immuneACCESS dataset retains in-frame rearrangements with V and J assigned. A fraction of the clones does not appear; measured against another copy, unresolved V genes explain less than half of the discrepancy, and the remainder lacks a known reason. V and J calls and clone size are given by that table; D and trimming were obtained from the DNA. This sample has nearly 200,000 clones in its table, and around 82% of those were observed once. The ten largest make up around 7% of the sample.

CDR1 and CDR2, looked up from the germline V gene, are SQVTM and ANQGSEA. The CDR3 holds 12 amino acids from the cysteine to the phenylalanine. Left in the record is the CDR3 DNA by itself, 36 bases read in frame from the first base. The germline ends are 13 bases apart after V is trimmed by 5 bases and J by 8 bases. The data stem from a study of blood T cell repertoires in COVID-19 (dated by TCRdb to between 2020 and 2021). For the wider study: Collaborator samples came from the United States, Italy and Spain and covered acute and convalescent phases of COVID-19. Where HLA class I and class II types were available, the types were taken from metadata supplied by the sample provider, not from assay-based typing. A de-identified subject ID, COVID-19 status, age in years and sex were almost always included in the sample metadata. The material from the prospective study consisted of cDNA or gDNA derived from T cells, B-cell-depleted T cells, or PBMCs. The samples were drawn from two sources: the first 160 participants of the ongoing ImmuneRACE study, and 1,000 to 1,500 subjects contributed by 6 global collaborators. Subjects who had been exposed to COVID-19, were actively infected with it, or had recovered from it provided the deeply sampled blood TCRbeta repertoires that made up the dataset. A freely available public database, intended as a resource for researchers studying the immune response to SARS-CoV-2, is where the repertoires were released. Results and caveats for the whole study, not just this receptor: How much clinical and demographic metadata was included differed by source and by participant, and the metadata was provided uncurated.

Participants in the prospective study were aged about 18 to 90 years, lived in 20 to 25 United States geographic areas, and enrolled through a virtual design. In the prospective study, participants were assigned to cohorts based on the clinical history participants reported in a screening survey and a study questionnaire. ImmuneRACE Cohort 3 recovered participants were defined by two consecutive negative NP/OP PCR tests, healthcare professional clearance, or symptom resolution. In the prospective study, whole blood, serum and a nasopharyngeal or oropharyngeal swab were collected from each participant by mobile phlebotomists. Over a 2-month period, participants in the prospective study had the option of providing additional blood draws and questionnaires. Prospective study blood samples were shipped either frozen or at room temperature before DNA extraction.

The receptor chain draws on TRBV29-1 and TRBJ2-1; 6 matching bases give a weak D call of TRBD1. The source material was PBMCs or T cells enriched from blood (not recorded which). This TCR was recovered from a man in his forties who had recovered from COVID-19. CDR3 sequence: CSVPEGVDEQFF. DNA sequence: TGCAGCGTTCCCGAGGGGGTTGATGAGCAGTTCTTC.